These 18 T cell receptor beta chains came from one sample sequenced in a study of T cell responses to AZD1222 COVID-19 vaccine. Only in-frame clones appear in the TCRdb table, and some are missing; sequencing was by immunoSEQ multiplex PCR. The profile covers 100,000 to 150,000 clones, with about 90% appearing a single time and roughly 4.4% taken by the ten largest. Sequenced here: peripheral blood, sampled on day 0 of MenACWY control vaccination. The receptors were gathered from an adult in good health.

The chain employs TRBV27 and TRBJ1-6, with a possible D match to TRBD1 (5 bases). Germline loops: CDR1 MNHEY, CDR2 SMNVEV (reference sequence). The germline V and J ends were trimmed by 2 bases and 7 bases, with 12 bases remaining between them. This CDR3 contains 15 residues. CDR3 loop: CASSLAGDWNSPLHF. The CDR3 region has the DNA TGTGCCAGCAGTTTAGCGGGGGATTGGAATTCACCCCTCCACTTT.

Here the CDR3 reads CASSPAQTGGGEQYF. DNA for the CDR3: TGTGCCAGCAGTCCCGCCCAAACGGGGGGAGGCGAGCAGTACTTC. The chain joins TRBV27 to TRBJ2-7; 7 nucleotides match TRBD2. There are 15 residues in the CDR3. The junction had 13 bases not matched to a gene; V was cut back by 5 bases and J by 6 bases. Germline V gene sequence: CDR1 MNHEY, CDR2 SMNVEV (reference sequence).

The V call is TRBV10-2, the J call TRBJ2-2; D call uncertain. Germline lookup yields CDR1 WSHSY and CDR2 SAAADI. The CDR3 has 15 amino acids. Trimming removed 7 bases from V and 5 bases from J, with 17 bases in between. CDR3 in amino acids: CASKSHRSWTGELFF. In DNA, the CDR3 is TGCGCCAGCAAGTCCCACCGGAGTTGGACCGGGGAGCTGTTTTTT.

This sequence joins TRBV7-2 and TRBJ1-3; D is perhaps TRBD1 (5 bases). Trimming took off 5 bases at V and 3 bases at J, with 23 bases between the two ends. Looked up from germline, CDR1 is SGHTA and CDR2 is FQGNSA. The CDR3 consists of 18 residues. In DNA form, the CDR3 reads TGTGCCAGCAGCACTGCGGGACCTTGGAGCGGGGGTGGAAACACCATATATTTT. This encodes CASSTAGPWSGGGNTIYF.

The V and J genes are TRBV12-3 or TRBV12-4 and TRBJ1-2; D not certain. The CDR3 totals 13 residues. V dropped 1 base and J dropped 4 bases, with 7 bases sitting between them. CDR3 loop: CASSLEGAYGYTF. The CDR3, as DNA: TGTGCCAGCAGTTTAGAGGGAGCCTATGGCTACACCTTC.

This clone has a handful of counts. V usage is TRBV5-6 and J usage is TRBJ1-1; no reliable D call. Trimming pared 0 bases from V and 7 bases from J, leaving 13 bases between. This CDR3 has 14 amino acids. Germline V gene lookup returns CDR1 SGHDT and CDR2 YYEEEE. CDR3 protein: CASSLDLGPGEAFF. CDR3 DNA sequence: TGTGCCAGCAGCTTGGACCTGGGCCCCGGTGAAGCTTTCTTT.

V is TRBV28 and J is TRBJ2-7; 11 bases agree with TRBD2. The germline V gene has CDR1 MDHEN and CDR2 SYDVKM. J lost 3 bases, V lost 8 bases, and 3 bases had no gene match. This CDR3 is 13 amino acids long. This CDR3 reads CASLLAGGYEQYF. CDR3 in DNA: TGTGCCAGCCTTCTAGCGGGAGGCTACGAGCAGTACTTC.

For the CDR3, the DNA is TGTGCCAGCTCGGCCCGGGACAGGGGAGCAACTAATGAAAAACTGTTTTTT. Protein sequence: CASSARDRGATNEKLFF. V usage is TRBV18 and J usage is TRBJ1-4, with 10 bases identical to TRBD1. V trimming: 6 bases; J trimming: 0 bases; junction bases outside the gene matches: 7. CDR1 and CDR2 from the germline V gene are KGHSH and LQKENI. The CDR3 length is 17 residues.

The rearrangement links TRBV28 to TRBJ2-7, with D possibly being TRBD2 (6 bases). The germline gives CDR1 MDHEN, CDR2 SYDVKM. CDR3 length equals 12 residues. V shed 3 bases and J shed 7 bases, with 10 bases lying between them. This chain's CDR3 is CASSFLAGEQYF. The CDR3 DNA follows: TGTGCCAGCAGTTTTCTCGCGGGAGAGCAGTACTTC. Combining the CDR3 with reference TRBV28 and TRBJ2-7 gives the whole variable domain DVKVTQSSRYLVKRTGEKVFLECVQDMDHENMFWYRQDPGLGLRLIYFSYDVKMKEKGDIPEGYSVSREKKERFSLILESASTNQTSMYLCASSFLAGEQYFGPGTRLTVT.

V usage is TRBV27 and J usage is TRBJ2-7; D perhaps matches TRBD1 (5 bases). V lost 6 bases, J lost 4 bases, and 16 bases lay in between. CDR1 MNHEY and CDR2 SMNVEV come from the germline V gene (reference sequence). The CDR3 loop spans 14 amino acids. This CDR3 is CASSTRVRPYEQYF. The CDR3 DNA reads TGTGCCAGCAGCACCAGGGTCCGGCCTTACGAGCAGTACTTC.

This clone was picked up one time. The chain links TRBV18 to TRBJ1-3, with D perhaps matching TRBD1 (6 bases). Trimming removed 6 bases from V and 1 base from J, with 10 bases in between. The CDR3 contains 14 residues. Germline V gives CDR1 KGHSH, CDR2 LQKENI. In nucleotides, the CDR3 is TGTGCCAGCTCCCCAGGGACATCTGGAAACACCATATATTTT. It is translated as CASSPGTSGNTIYF.

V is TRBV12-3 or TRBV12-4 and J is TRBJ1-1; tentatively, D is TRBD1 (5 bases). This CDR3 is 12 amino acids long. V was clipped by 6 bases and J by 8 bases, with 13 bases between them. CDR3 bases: TGTGCCAGCAGCTTTGGGACGTTCGAAGCTTTCTTT. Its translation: CASSFGTFEAFF.

The CDR3 DNA is TGTGCCAGCAGCTGGGGACAGGGCCACGAGCAGTACTTC. Residues: CASSWGQGHEQYF. The V gene is TRBV7-8, the J gene TRBJ2-7, with 9 bases identical to TRBD1. The CDR3 loop spans 13 amino acids. V gave up 4 bases and J gave up 5 bases; unmatched junction bases: 3. Per germline, CDR1 SGHVS and CDR2 FQNEAQ.

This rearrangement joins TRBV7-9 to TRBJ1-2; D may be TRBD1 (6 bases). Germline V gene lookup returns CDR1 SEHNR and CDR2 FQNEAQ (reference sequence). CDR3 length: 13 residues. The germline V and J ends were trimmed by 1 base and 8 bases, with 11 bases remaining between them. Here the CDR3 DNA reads TGTGCCAGCAGCTTAGGAACAGGGTTAGGCTACACCTTC. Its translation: CASSLGTGLGYTF.

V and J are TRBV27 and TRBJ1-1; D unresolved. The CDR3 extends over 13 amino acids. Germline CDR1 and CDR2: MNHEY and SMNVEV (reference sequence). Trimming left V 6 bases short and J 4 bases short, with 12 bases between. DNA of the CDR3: TGTGCCAGCAGACTTTACCCGGGCACTGAAGCTTTCTTT. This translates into CASRLYPGTEAFF.

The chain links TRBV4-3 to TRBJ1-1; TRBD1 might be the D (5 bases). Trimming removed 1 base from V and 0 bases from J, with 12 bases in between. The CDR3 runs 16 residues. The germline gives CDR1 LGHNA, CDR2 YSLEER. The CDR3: CASSQGGAGMNTEAFF. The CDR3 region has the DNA TGCGCCAGCAGCCAAGGCGGCGCAGGGATGAACACTGAAGCTTTCTTT.

The chain's CDR3 is CASSQDRAGGTDTQYF. CDR3 coding DNA: TGCGCCAGCAGCCAAGATCGAGCGGGGGGCACAGATACGCAGTATTTT. The V call is TRBV4-1, the J call TRBJ2-3, with TRBD2 matching 8 bases. This CDR3 has 16 residues. From germline, CDR1 is MGHRA and CDR2 YSYEKL. Germline trimming cut 0 bases from V and 1 base from J; bases unmatched to any gene: 3.

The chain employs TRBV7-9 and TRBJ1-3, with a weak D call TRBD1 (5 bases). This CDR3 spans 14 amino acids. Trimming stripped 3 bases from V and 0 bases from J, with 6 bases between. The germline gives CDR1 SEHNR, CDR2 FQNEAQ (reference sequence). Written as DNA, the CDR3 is TGTGCCAGCAGCTTCCAGGGCTCTGGAAACACCATATATTTT. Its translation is CASSFQGSGNTIYF.